This TCR beta chain stems from a study of T-cell memory formation after mild COVID-19 (dated by TCRdb to about 2021). Broadly, across the study: TCR sequence clusters from the two donors were found to be largely donor specific. In a couple of donors, T-cell clones that expanded and contracted after mild COVID-19 were tracked by sequencing TCRalpha and TCRbeta repertoires over time. Two young, previously healthy adult volunteers, one female and one male, were included in the cohort. Broad study findings and their caveats: Whether the second-wave clones peaking on day 37 were SARS-CoV-2 specific was not confirmed. Only two mild cases were covered in the study, and larger cohorts including severe cases with pre-infection samples were considered necessary. Clones contracting from day 15 to 85 had balanced CD4/CD8 phenotypes, while a second wave expanding from day 15 to 37 was biased towards CD4+. Some responding clones were found in pre-infection memory, which suggests that pre-existing cross-reactive memory T cells took part in the SARS-CoV-2 response. Contracting CD4+ clones were located mainly in the CM and EM memory subsets, whereas CD8+ clones were found to be enriched in EMRA.

This clonotype was observed a handful of times. No cognate antigen has been identified for it. The junction differs from germline at one of its ends, possibly a read error. Sequenced on an Illumina NovaSeq 6000. TCRalpha and TCRbeta cDNA libraries were built by 5'RACE with constant-segment primers, adding sample barcodes and unique molecular identifiers. RNA was extracted from every sample with Trizol reagent. Amplification of the libraries took two PCR steps, and the second step added a second sample barcode plus Illumina TruSeq adapters. Sequencing of libraries was performed on an Illumina NovaSeq with 2 x 150 bp paired-end reads. Concerning the study's data processing: Demultiplexing of reads and collapsing into UMI-guided consensus sequences were performed with migec v1.2.7. Using mixcr v2.1.11, UMI consensuses were aligned to TRA and TRB V and J templates and then assembled into clonotypes. Clonotypes were classified as expanded or contracted when called significant by both edgeR and NoisET, with noise models trained on biological replicates. For edgeR calls, the thresholds were a false discovery rate-adjusted p below 0.01 and a log2 fold-change of 1. As an exploratory analysis of dynamics, PCA with hierarchical clustering was applied to max-normalized trajectories of the 1000 most abundant clonotypes. The CD4 or CD8 phenotype of responding clones was assigned using the separately sequenced CD4+ and CD8+ repertoires. TCRdb passed the public sequencing reads through fastp at Q25 and MiXCR, retaining productive beta sequences. Every distinct CDR3 protein forms one entry, paired with its most common genes and DNA. TCRdb assigned the V and J calls; the authors' analysis was not used. For this sample there are hundreds of thousands of distinct CDR3 sequences; 15% to 20% appear just once. The ten largest clones take up just over 8% of the sample.

Reading the germline V gene gives CDR1 SGHRS and CDR2 YFSETQ. The CDR3, cysteine through phenylalanine, is 15 amino acids long. CDR3 DNA is the only sequence kept; it has 45 bases, read in frame from the first base. PBMCs were isolated by Ficoll-Paque density gradient centrifugation. The sample comprised PBMCs or a T cell subset sorted from them (not recorded which). The rearrangement joined TRBV5-1 to TRBJ2-1; a stretch of 7 junction bases matches TRBD2. This TCR came from an adult woman who had mild COVID-19 (a few samples of this study predate the infection). The sample titles of this study are shuffled in the database, so cell type and time point are left out; the donor was told from shared clones. The CDR3 here reads CASRLTSHTYNEQFF. The DNA reads TGCGCCAGCCGCTTGACTAGCCACACTTACAATGAGCAGTTCTTC. The reference TRBV5-1 and TRBJ2-1 proteins fill in what lies around the CDR3, so the full variable domain reads KAGVTQTPRYLIKTRGQQVTLSCSPISGHRSVSWYQQTPGQGLQFLFEYFSETQRNKGNFPGRFSGRQFSNSRSEMNVSTLELGDSALYLCASRLTSHTYNEQFFGPGTRLTVL.